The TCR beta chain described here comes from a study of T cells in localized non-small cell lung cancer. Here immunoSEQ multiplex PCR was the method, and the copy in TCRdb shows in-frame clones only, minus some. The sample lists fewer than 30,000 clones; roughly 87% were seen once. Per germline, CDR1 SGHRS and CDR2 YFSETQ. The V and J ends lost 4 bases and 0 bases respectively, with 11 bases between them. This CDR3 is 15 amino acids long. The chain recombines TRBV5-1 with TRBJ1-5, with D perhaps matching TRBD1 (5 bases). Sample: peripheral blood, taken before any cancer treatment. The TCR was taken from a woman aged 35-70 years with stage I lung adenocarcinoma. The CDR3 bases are TGCGCCAGCAGCAAGGAGGGGTATAGCAATCAGCCCCAGCATTTT. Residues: CASSKEGYSNQPQHF.